These 21 T cell receptor beta chains share one sample of origin, sequenced in a study of shared clonotypes between healthy human individuals. Terminally differentiated effector memory CD45RA+ cells were excluded from the naive CD8 cells, which were CD45RO-negative and positively selected for CCR7. Only in-frame clones appear in the TCRdb table, and some are missing; sequencing was by immunoSEQ multiplex PCR. The profile shows hundreds of thousands of clones, about 96% of them singletons. The sequenced material came from naive CD8+ T cells sorted from blood. The receptors were sampled from a woman aged 25-40 years in good health.

The chain is built from TRBV28 and TRBJ2-7; TRBD2 matches 9 bases. CDR3 length equals 15 residues. V lost 6 bases and J lost 2; bases outside the gene matches: 8. Per germline, CDR1 MDHEN and CDR2 SYDVKM. CDR3 DNA sequence: TGTGCCAGCAGGGGTGGGACTAGCTGGACCTACGAGCAGTACTTC. This encodes CASRGGTSWTYEQYF.

The J gene is TRBJ2-7, the V gene TRBV19, with a tentative D call TRBD1 (5 bases). The V end was cut by 5 bases, the J end by 6 bases, with 20 bases between. The germline CDR1 and CDR2 sequences are LNHDA and SQIVND (reference sequence). The CDR3 is 15 amino acids. As DNA, the CDR3 is TGTGCCAGTAGTCCCTCTCAGGGCCCCCTAAGCGAGCAGTACTTC. The encoded protein is CASSPSQGPLSEQYF.

The chain is built from TRBV7-8 and TRBJ2-3, with D unclear. The CDR3 has 17 residues. The ends were cut back, 3 bases at V and 2 bases at J, with 18 bases in the middle. Germline-derived CDR1 and CDR2 are SGHVS and FQNEAQ. The CDR3, as DNA: TGTGCCAGCAGCTTCACAATGATAGGCAGCTACACAGATACGCAGTATTTT. Amino acid sequence: CASSFTMIGSYTDTQYF.

The chain links TRBV4-1 to TRBJ2-3; 7 positions match TRBD2. The germline V gene has CDR1 MGHRA and CDR2 YSYEKL. The trim removed 4 bases at V and 4 bases at J, leaving 5 bases unmatched. The CDR3 extends over 14 amino acids. The CDR3: CASSPVLASDTQYF. In DNA form, the CDR3 reads TGCGCCAGCAGCCCGGTACTAGCGTCAGATACGCAGTATTTT.

The chain links TRBV29-1 to TRBJ1-5; 11 bases map to TRBD1. Trimming at V came to 5 bases and at J to 5 bases, leaving 2 bases not matched to a gene. The CDR3 is 13 residues long. Germline values: CDR1 SQVTM, CDR2 ANQGSEA. The CDR3 DNA is TGCAGCGTTCCGGGACAGGGGGATCAGCCCCAGCATTTT. Its protein is CSVPGQGDQPQHF.

This chain joins TRBV28 and TRBJ2-1; 9 nucleotides line up with TRBD2. This CDR3 region has 12 residues. Germline lookup yields CDR1 MDHEN and CDR2 SYDVKM. The junction had 3 bases not matched to a gene; V was cut back by 6 bases and J by 9 bases. In DNA form, the CDR3 reads TGTGCCAGCAGGGGCGGGAGGGCTGAGCAGTTCTTC. Translation gives CASRGGRAEQFF.

The gene calls are TRBV25-1 and TRBJ2-1; no clear D gene. The CDR3 loop spans 13 amino acids. Germline lookup yields CDR1 MGHDK and CDR2 SYGVNS. Trimming pared 6 bases from V and 4 bases from J, leaving 10 bases between. CDR3 sequence (DNA): TGTGCCAGCAGAAGTAGCATATACAATGAGCAGTTCTTC. Its translation: CASRSSIYNEQFF.

This chain connects TRBV5-5 to TRBJ1-1; D uncertain. The V end was cut by 2 bases, the J end by 3 bases, with 8 bases between. Germline assignment: CDR1 SGHKS and CDR2 YYEKEE (reference sequence). The CDR3 sequence is 13 residues long. The CDR3 here is CASSLRSHTEAFF. As DNA, the CDR3 is TGTGCCAGCAGCTTACGCAGCCACACTGAAGCTTTCTTT. Full variable domain (outside the CDR3, taken from reference TRBV5-5 and TRBJ1-1): DAGVTQSPTHLIKTRGQQVTLRCSPISGHKSVSWYQQVLGQGPQFIFQYYEKEERGRGNFPDRFSARQFPNYSSELNVNALLLGDSALYLCASSLRSHTEAFFGQGTRLTVV.

This chain uses TRBV7-8 with TRBJ1-4; D perhaps matches TRBD1 (6 bases). V was pared by 5 bases and J by 5 bases, with 12 bases between. Germline CDR1 SGHVS, CDR2 FQNEAQ. This CDR3 has 14 residues. DNA for the CDR3: TGTGCCAGCAGCCGAGGGGGTTGGAATGAAAAACTGTTTTTT. The encoded protein is CASSRGGWNEKLFF.

This rearrangement joins TRBV27 to TRBJ2-1; 13 positions match TRBD2. V lost 7 bases, J lost 10 bases, and 7 bases stayed unmatched. Germline CDR1 MNHEY, CDR2 SMNVEV (reference sequence). CDR3 length: 14 amino acids. The CDR3 protein is CASTGTSGTREQFF. The CDR3 bases are TGTGCCAGCACCGGGACTAGCGGGACACGAGAGCAGTTCTTC.

V is TRBV6-6 and J is TRBJ1-2; D is unclear. The germline V and J ends were trimmed by 5 bases and 1 base, with 5 bases remaining between them. Per germline, CDR1 MNHNY and CDR2 SVGAGI (reference sequence). This CDR3 has 12 amino acids. CDR3 region: CASSADNYGYTF. For the CDR3, the DNA is TGTGCCAGCAGTGCAGATAACTATGGCTACACCTTC.

Points on this clone: Other DNA sequences in the same sample also yield this CDR3. The rearrangement joins TRBV19 to TRBJ1-1, with D hard to call. The CDR3 loop spans 13 amino acids. From germline, CDR1 is LNHDA and CDR2 SQIVND (reference sequence). V shed 0 bases and J shed 1 base, with 3 bases lying between them. The CDR3 bases are TGTGCCAGTAGTATAGATCAGAACACTGAAGCTTTCTTT. Protein sequence: CASSIDQNTEAFF.

In DNA, the CDR3 is TGCGCCAGCAGCTTGGTCAGGAACACTGAAGCTTTCTTT. Amino acid sequence: CASSLVRNTEAFF. The chain carries TRBV5-1 and TRBJ1-1; D is unclear. Per germline, CDR1 SGHRS and CDR2 YFSETQ. Trimming shortened V by 0 bases and J by 1 base, and 4 bases separated the two germline ends. CDR3 length equals 13 residues.

V and J are TRBV10-3 and TRBJ1-5; TRBD1 aligns across 9 bases. V shed 10 bases, J shed 2 bases, and the junction held 3 bases outside the gene matches. Germline-derived CDR1 and CDR2 are ENHRY and SYGVKD. CDR3 length: 13 amino acids. The CDR3 DNA follows: TGTGCCACACAGGGGGCCGGCAATCAGCCCCAGCATTTT. Its protein is CATQGAGNQPQHF.

This sequence joins TRBV19 and TRBJ2-3, with 9 positions matching TRBD1. The germline V gene encodes CDR1 LNHDA and CDR2 SQIVND (reference sequence). V shed 4 bases and J 1 base; nucleotides not matched to a gene: 9. The CDR3 contains 17 residues. This chain's CDR3 is CASSRDREGFGTDTQYF. CDR3 in DNA: TGTGCCAGTAGTAGGGACAGGGAGGGATTTGGCACAGATACGCAGTATTTT. Supplemented by reference TRBV19 and TRBJ2-3, the full variable domain reads DGGITQSPKYLFRKEGQNVTLSCEQNLNHDAMYWYRQDPGQGLRLIYYSQIVNDFQKGDIAEGYSVSREKKESFPLTVTSAQKNPTAFYLCASSRDREGFGTDTQYFGPGTRLTVL.

The rearrangement links TRBV2 to TRBJ2-7; maybe TRBD2 (6 bases). The CDR3 spans 16 residues. Germline CDR1 SNHLY, CDR2 FYNNEI. The V end lost 3 bases, the J end lost 7 bases, and 22 bases lay between the germline ends. CDR3 sequence: CASSDPSVRGFEEQYF. Written as DNA, the CDR3 is TGTGCCAGCAGTGATCCTAGCGTGCGGGGTTTCGAGGAGCAGTACTTC.

This chain links TRBV4-1 with TRBJ2-2; 7 bases match TRBD2. Per germline, CDR1 MGHRA and CDR2 YSYEKL. V lost 0 bases to trimming and J lost 3 bases; unmatched junction nucleotides: 10. CDR3 size: 18 residues. This CDR3 reads CASSQEIAGEVYTGELFF. In DNA, the CDR3 is TGCGCCAGCAGCCAAGAGATCGCGGGAGAGGTTTACACCGGGGAGCTGTTTTTT.

The chain combines TRBV28 with TRBJ2-3; D unclear. Trimming pared 8 bases from V and 2 bases from J, leaving 11 bases between. CDR3 length: 13 amino acids. CDR1 and CDR2 from the germline V gene are MDHEN and SYDVKM. CDR3 sequence reads: CASLAALTDTQYF. The CDR3 region has the DNA TGTGCCAGCCTCGCGGCTCTCACAGATACGCAGTATTTT.

This clone was recorded a few times. The rearrangement links TRBV2 to TRBJ2-1; no clear D gene. The ends were cut back, 8 bases at V and 10 bases at J, with 9 bases in the middle. CDR1 SNHLY and CDR2 FYNNEI come from the germline V gene. This CDR3 contains 10 residues. The CDR3 DNA follows: TGTGCCAGCGCGCAGAGGGAGCAGTTCTTC. Protein sequence: CASAQREQFF.

The chain joins TRBV29-1 to TRBJ2-7; 7 positions agree with TRBD2. Germline V lookup: CDR1 SQVTM, CDR2 ANQGSEA. This CDR3 contains 12 residues. After removal of 7 bases from V and 1 base from J, the junction contained 4 bases not matched to a gene. The CDR3 protein is CSAGAGSYEQYF. The CDR3 DNA sequence: TGCAGCGCTGGAGCGGGGTCCTACGAGCAGTACTTC.

The CDR3 here is CASSLEGWLGYQETQYF. The CDR3 DNA is TGTGCCAGCAGCTTGGAGGGGTGGTTGGGGTACCAAGAGACCCAGTACTTC. The V call is TRBV5-8, the J call TRBJ2-5, with TRBD1 as a possible D gene (5 bases). CDR3 length: 17 residues. Looked up from germline, CDR1 is SGHTS and CDR2 is YDEGEE. With 0 bases removed from V and 0 bases from J, the gap between germline ends came to 15 bases.